This T cell receptor (beta chain) was observed in a study of blood T cell dynamics during melanoma immunotherapy. Study-wide findings and caveats: Unlike progressors, later disease-control patients had W3 repertoires gaining clonality or diversity.

Repertoires were generated with immunoSEQ multiplex PCR, while TCRdb's copy carries only in-frame clones and drops some. The data hold about 5,600 clones, with roughly 80% observed a single time. On this clone itself: Its antigen is unidentified.

Described time point: week 3, after first cycle of checkpoint inhibitor. At 12 weeks after first infusion, RECIST 1.1 defined response for most patients. V was trimmed by 2 bases and J by 9 bases, leaving 9 bases between them. Germline values: CDR1 SGHRS, CDR2 YFSETQ. The length of the CDR3 is 12 residues. The chain recombines TRBV5-1 with TRBJ2-1, with unresolved D. This clonotype was sampled from a human donor with melanoma. Some clones in this sample may be carry-over from other donors' samples. The source material was blood, sampled from a patient treated with checkpoint blockade. CDR3 residues: CASSLLGGEQFF. The CDR3 DNA is TGCGCCAGCAGCTTATTGGGCGGTGAGCAGTTCTTC.